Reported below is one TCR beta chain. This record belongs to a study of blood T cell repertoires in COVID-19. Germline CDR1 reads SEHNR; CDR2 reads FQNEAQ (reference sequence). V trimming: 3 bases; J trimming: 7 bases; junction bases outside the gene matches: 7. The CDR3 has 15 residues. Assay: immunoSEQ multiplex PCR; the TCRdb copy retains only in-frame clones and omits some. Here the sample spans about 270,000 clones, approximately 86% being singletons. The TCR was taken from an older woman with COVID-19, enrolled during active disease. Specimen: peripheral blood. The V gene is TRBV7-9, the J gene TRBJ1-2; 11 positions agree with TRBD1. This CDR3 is CASSFGTGGSGGYTF. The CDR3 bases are TGTGCCAGCAGCTTTGGGACAGGGGGATCGGGTGGCTACACCTTC. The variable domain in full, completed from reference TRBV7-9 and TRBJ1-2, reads DTGVSQNPRHKITKRGQNVTFRCDPISEHNRLYWYRQTLGQGPEFLTYFQNEAQLEKSRLLSDRFSAERPKGSFSTLEIQRTEQGDSAMYLCASSFGTGGSGGYTFGSGTRLTVV.